A selection of T cell receptor beta chains follows, all from one sample in a study of shared clonotypes between healthy human individuals. TCRdb keeps only in-frame clones here, not all; method: immunoSEQ multiplex PCR. The profile shows about 700,000 clones, around two thirds of them singletons. Sequencing used memory CD4+ T cells sorted from blood. These TCRs come from a woman aged 25 to 39 in good health. Both conserved end residues are part of each CDR3. Fields, in order: D gene, J gene, V gene, clone size, CDR3 DNA, CDR3 protein. D genes are given only for firm matches. Only some rows state a clone size, as once, few, many or a class for expanded clones.

D gene: -; J gene: TRBJ2-6; V gene: TRBV15; clone size: -; CDR3 DNA: TGTGCCACCAGCAGAAACCATGCTGGGGCCAACGTCCTGACTTTC; CDR3 protein: CATSRNHAGANVLTF
D gene: -; J gene: TRBJ1-5; V gene: TRBV2; clone size: -; CDR3 DNA: TGTGCCAGCAGAGAAGATCTACTAAATCAGCCCCAGCATTTT; CDR3 protein: CASREDLLNQPQHF
D gene: -; J gene: TRBJ2-1; V gene: TRBV19; clone size: -; CDR3 DNA: TGTGCCAGTAGTATTATGGGGAATTCCTACAATGAGCAGTTCTTC; CDR3 protein: CASSIMGNSYNEQFF
D gene: TRBD1; J gene: TRBJ1-1; V gene: TRBV29-1; clone size: few; CDR3 DNA: TGCAGCGGGAGAGGACAGGGGTTAACTGAAGCTTTCTTT; CDR3 protein: CSGRGQGLTEAFF
D gene: -; J gene: TRBJ1-1; V gene: TRBV19; clone size: -; CDR3 DNA: TGTGCCAGTAGTATAACTCCAGTCGACACTGAAGCTTTCTTT; CDR3 protein: CASSITPVDTEAFF
D gene: -; J gene: TRBJ2-1; V gene: TRBV5-1; clone size: -; CDR3 DNA: TGCGCCAGCAGAGATCTCCCAGGGGGGGAGCAGTTCTTC; CDR3 protein: CASRDLPGGEQFF
D gene: -; J gene: TRBJ2-3; V gene: TRBV5-1; clone size: few; CDR3 DNA: TGCGCCAGCAGCTTGGGTCAGGATGCAGATACGCAGTATTTT; CDR3 protein: CASSLGQDADTQYF
D gene: -; J gene: TRBJ2-3; V gene: TRBV6-6; clone size: -; CDR3 DNA: TGTGCCAGCAGTAGCACAGATACGCAGTATTTT; CDR3 protein: CASSSTDTQYF
D gene: TRBD1; J gene: TRBJ1-4; V gene: TRBV7-9; clone size: -; CDR3 DNA: TGTGCCAGCAGTTCGATGACAGGGGGTTACGAAAAACTGTTTTTT; CDR3 protein: CASSSMTGGYEKLFF
D gene: TRBD2; J gene: TRBJ2-1; V gene: TRBV10-2; clone size: -; CDR3 DNA: TGCGCCAGCAGTGGACTAGCGGGAGGTAATGAGCAGTTCTTC; CDR3 protein: CASSGLAGGNEQFF
D gene: -; J gene: TRBJ2-1; V gene: TRBV9; clone size: -; CDR3 DNA: TGTGCCAGCAGCGTAGGTAGAGGGATGGCCTACAATGAGCAGTTCTTC; CDR3 protein: CASSVGRGMAYNEQFF
D gene: TRBD1; J gene: TRBJ2-5; V gene: TRBV5-1; clone size: many; CDR3 DNA: TGCGCCAGCAGCACTGGGACAGAAGGAGAGACCCAGTACTTC; CDR3 protein: CASSTGTEGETQYF
D gene: -; J gene: TRBJ1-5; V gene: TRBV4-1; clone size: -; CDR3 DNA: TGCGCCTTCCCCTTTACCCAGCCCCAGCATTTT; CDR3 protein: CAFPFTQPQHF
D gene: -; J gene: TRBJ1-5; V gene: TRBV10-1; clone size: -; CDR3 DNA: TGCGCCAGCAGTGCGACGAACCAGCCCCAGCATTTT; CDR3 protein: CASSATNQPQHF
D gene: -; J gene: TRBJ2-1; V gene: TRBV11-3; clone size: -; CDR3 DNA: TGTGCCAGCAGCGTCGGGACCTGGGGCGATGAGCAGTTCTTC; CDR3 protein: CASSVGTWGDEQFF
D gene: TRBD1; J gene: TRBJ2-7; V gene: TRBV11-1; clone size: -; CDR3 DNA: TGTGCCAGCAGCCCTACAGGGGCCAGAGGTGAGCAGTACTTC; CDR3 protein: CASSPTGARGEQYF
D gene: TRBD2; J gene: TRBJ2-2; V gene: TRBV7-3; clone size: -; CDR3 DNA: TGTGCCAGCAGTCCGACTAGCGGGGCGGGCACCGGGGAGCTGTTTTTT; CDR3 protein: CASSPTSGAGTGELFF
D gene: TRBD2; J gene: TRBJ2-1; V gene: TRBV19; clone size: -; CDR3 DNA: TGTGCCAGTAGTACCGGGAGGGCCTACAATGAGCAGTTCTTC; CDR3 protein: CASSTGRAYNEQFF
D gene: TRBD1; J gene: TRBJ2-1; V gene: TRBV6-1; clone size: -; CDR3 DNA: TGTGCCAGCAGTGGACAGGGACCCTACAATGAGCAGTTCTTC; CDR3 protein: CASSGQGPYNEQFF
D gene: -; J gene: TRBJ1-1; V gene: TRBV18; clone size: -; CDR3 DNA: TGTGCCAGCTCACAAACGCCCACAGGGAACACTGAAGCTTTCTTT; CDR3 protein: CASSQTPTGNTEAFF
D gene: TRBD2; J gene: TRBJ2-7; V gene: TRBV4-1; clone size: many; CDR3 DNA: TGCGCCAGCAGCCTTCGACTAGCGGGGTACGAGCAGTACTTC; CDR3 protein: CASSLRLAGYEQYF
D gene: TRBD1; J gene: TRBJ2-6; V gene: TRBV15; clone size: -; CDR3 DNA: TGTGCCACCAGCAGAGGGGGACAGGGACCCTCTGGGGCCAACGTCCTGACTTTC; CDR3 protein: CATSRGGQGPSGANVLTF
D gene: -; J gene: TRBJ2-2; V gene: TRBV5-1; clone size: -; CDR3 DNA: TGCGCCAGCAGCTGGACGAACACCGGGGAGCTGTTTTTT; CDR3 protein: CASSWTNTGELFF
D gene: TRBD1; J gene: TRBJ1-4; V gene: TRBV5-1; clone size: -; CDR3 DNA: TGCGCCAGCGCTATTGGGACAGGGGGCGATGAAAAACTGTTTTTT; CDR3 protein: CASAIGTGGDEKLFF
D gene: -; J gene: TRBJ2-3; V gene: TRBV30; clone size: few; CDR3 DNA: TGTGCCTGGAGTGGGAGCACAGATACGCAGTATTTT; CDR3 protein: CAWSGSTDTQYF
D gene: -; J gene: TRBJ1-1; V gene: TRBV18; clone size: -; CDR3 DNA: TGTGCCAGCTCAGAATTTGGAAGCGGGACTGAAGCTTTCTTT; CDR3 protein: CASSEFGSGTEAFF
D gene: -; J gene: TRBJ2-7; V gene: TRBV28; clone size: -; CDR3 DNA: TGTGCCAGCAGTTTTTTTTTCCCCCCGGCGGGACGTACCTACGAGCAGTACTTC; CDR3 protein: CASSFFFPPAGRTYEQYF
D gene: -; J gene: TRBJ2-5; V gene: TRBV5-4; clone size: -; CDR3 DNA: TGTGCCAGCAGCTCGCAACTGGTTAGGGAGACCCAGTACTTC; CDR3 protein: CASSSQLVRETQYF
D gene: -; J gene: TRBJ1-5; V gene: TRBV7-2; clone size: -; CDR3 DNA: TGTGCCAGCAGACCCGCGGGGGGCGGCAATCAGCCCCAGCATTTT; CDR3 protein: CASRPAGGGNQPQHF
D gene: -; J gene: TRBJ1-2; V gene: TRBV5-1; clone size: -; CDR3 DNA: TGCGCCAGCAGCTGGGACACGTACTATGGCTACACCTTC; CDR3 protein: CASSWDTYYGYTF
D gene: TRBD2; J gene: TRBJ2-5; V gene: TRBV19; clone size: few; CDR3 DNA: TGTGCCAGTAGTACTAGCGGGAGGGCCAGGGGAGAGACCCAGTACTTC; CDR3 protein: CASSTSGRARGETQYF
D gene: TRBD1; J gene: TRBJ2-7; V gene: TRBV11-2; clone size: -; CDR3 DNA: TGTGCCAGCAGCCCCCTTACAGGGGGCAGTTCCTACGAGCAGTACTTC; CDR3 protein: CASSPLTGGSSYEQYF
D gene: -; J gene: TRBJ2-5; V gene: TRBV7-2; clone size: -; CDR3 DNA: TGTGCCAGCAGCTTAGGAGGGAACCAAGAGACCCAGTACTTC; CDR3 protein: CASSLGGNQETQYF
D gene: TRBD1; J gene: TRBJ2-5; V gene: TRBV5-6; clone size: -; CDR3 DNA: TGTGCCAGCAGCCATACAGGGGTGGATTCCCAAGAGACCCAGTACTTC; CDR3 protein: CASSHTGVDSQETQYF
D gene: TRBD2; J gene: TRBJ2-5; V gene: TRBV28; clone size: many; CDR3 DNA: TGTGCCAGCAGTTTAGGATTGGCGGGAGGTCAAGAGACCCAGTACTTC; CDR3 protein: CASSLGLAGGQETQYF
D gene: -; J gene: TRBJ2-4; V gene: TRBV6-1; clone size: -; CDR3 DNA: TGTGCCAGCAGTGATGGTAGGGGAGACATTCAGTACTTC; CDR3 protein: CASSDGRGDIQYF
D gene: TRBD1; J gene: TRBJ1-2; V gene: TRBV28; clone size: -; CDR3 DNA: TGTGCCAGCAGTTCAATGACAGGGAACTATGGCTACACCTTC; CDR3 protein: CASSSMTGNYGYTF
D gene: -; J gene: TRBJ2-1; V gene: TRBV2; clone size: -; CDR3 DNA: TGTGCCAGCAGACTAGCCTACAATGAGCAGTTCTTC; CDR3 protein: CASRLAYNEQFF
D gene: -; J gene: TRBJ2-5; V gene: TRBV30; clone size: -; CDR3 DNA: TGTGCCCAGCCTACGGAGGCCGCTATTTTGAAGACCCAGTACTTC; CDR3 protein: CAQPTEAAILKTQYF
D gene: TRBD2; J gene: TRBJ2-1; V gene: TRBV11-2; clone size: -; CDR3 DNA: TGTGCCAGCGCAAGGACTAGCGGGAGGGCCGCGCTGAACTACAATGAGCAGTTCTTC; CDR3 protein: CASARTSGRAALNYNEQFF
D gene: -; J gene: TRBJ2-7; V gene: TRBV5-1; clone size: -; CDR3 DNA: TGCGCCAGCAGCTTGGCCGTCCCAGGGCTTAAGGTCGAGCAGTACTTC; CDR3 protein: CASSLAVPGLKVEQYF
D gene: -; J gene: TRBJ2-5; V gene: TRBV28; clone size: -; CDR3 DNA: TGTGCCAGCAGTTTGCTAAAGTACCAAGAGACCCAGTACTTC; CDR3 protein: CASSLLKYQETQYF
D gene: -; J gene: TRBJ1-1; V gene: TRBV7-2; clone size: many; CDR3 DNA: TGTGCCAGCAGCTTAGTAGGGGGGGCGAGAACTGAAGCTTTCTTT; CDR3 protein: CASSLVGGARTEAFF
D gene: TRBD2; J gene: TRBJ2-3; V gene: TRBV27; clone size: -; CDR3 DNA: TGTGCCAGCAGTTTTACGGGGGGTACAGATACGCAGTATTTT; CDR3 protein: CASSFTGGTDTQYF
D gene: TRBD2; J gene: TRBJ2-2; V gene: TRBV19; clone size: -; CDR3 DNA: TGTGCCAGTAGTATGTCTAGCGGGAGATCCGGGGAGCTGTTTTTT; CDR3 protein: CASSMSSGRSGELFF
D gene: -; J gene: TRBJ2-7; V gene: TRBV27; clone size: -; CDR3 DNA: TGTGCCAGCAGTTTAAAGCCTAGCGCCAACTACGAGCAGTACTTC; CDR3 protein: CASSLKPSANYEQYF
D gene: TRBD1; J gene: TRBJ1-2; V gene: TRBV6-5; clone size: -; CDR3 DNA: TGTGCCAGCAGTGGGACAGTCCTGCTCGGGGATGGCTACACCTTC; CDR3 protein: CASSGTVLLGDGYTF
D gene: -; J gene: TRBJ1-1; V gene: TRBV9; clone size: -; CDR3 DNA: TGTGCCAGCAGCGTTTGGAGGGACTCCGATATGAACACTGAAGCTTTCTTT; CDR3 protein: CASSVWRDSDMNTEAFF
D gene: TRBD2; J gene: TRBJ2-1; V gene: TRBV4-1; clone size: -; CDR3 DNA: TGCGCCAGCAGCCAGGGACTAGCGCGTAGCTCCTACAATGAGCAGTTCTTC; CDR3 protein: CASSQGLARSSYNEQFF
D gene: -; J gene: TRBJ2-3; V gene: TRBV28; clone size: few; CDR3 DNA: TGTGCCAGCAGTTACCAGGGTGCGAGCACAGATACGCAGTATTTT; CDR3 protein: CASSYQGASTDTQYF
D gene: TRBD1; J gene: TRBJ1-2; V gene: TRBV27; clone size: -; CDR3 DNA: TGTGCCAGCAGTAGTCGGGCCCCCGGACAGGGGGATCGGTATGGCTACACCTTC; CDR3 protein: CASSSRAPGQGDRYGYTF
D gene: -; J gene: TRBJ2-2; V gene: TRBV10-1; clone size: -; CDR3 DNA: TGCGCCAGCAGTGCTGAGTACTTCGGGGAGCTGTTTTTT; CDR3 protein: CASSAEYFGELFF
D gene: TRBD2; J gene: TRBJ2-7; V gene: TRBV7-9; clone size: many; CDR3 DNA: TGTGCCAGCTCAGGGACTAGCGGGGACGAGCAGTACTTC; CDR3 protein: CASSGTSGDEQYF
D gene: TRBD1; J gene: TRBJ2-7; V gene: TRBV19; clone size: few; CDR3 DNA: TGTGCCAGTAGCAACAGGGGAAAACGACCTTCCTACGAGCAGTACTTC; CDR3 protein: CASSNRGKRPSYEQYF
D gene: -; J gene: TRBJ1-1; V gene: TRBV25-1; clone size: many; CDR3 DNA: TGTGCCAGCAACTGGGCAGGGATGAACACTGAAGCTTTCTTT; CDR3 protein: CASNWAGMNTEAFF
D gene: TRBD2; J gene: TRBJ2-7; V gene: TRBV7-2; clone size: -; CDR3 DNA: TGTGCCAGCAGCTTATGGGCGGGAGGAAGCTACGAGCAGTACTTC; CDR3 protein: CASSLWAGGSYEQYF
D gene: TRBD1; J gene: TRBJ1-4; V gene: TRBV9; clone size: -; CDR3 DNA: TGTGCCAGCAGCGTAGCCCAGGGGGCAGATAATGAAAAACTGTTTTTT; CDR3 protein: CASSVAQGADNEKLFF